What follows describes a single T cell receptor (beta chain). This sample stems from a study of monozygotic twins with inflammatory bowel disease. The UMIs contained a 6-nucleotide sample barcode. They were added by template switching during cDNA synthesis. TCRdb reprocessed the 5' RACE reads and stores each CDR3 protein as one record, lacking DNA. This specimen shows over 110,000 distinct CDR3 sequences; the ten leading clones hold approximately 2.5%. Sequenced: blood. This TCR was sampled from a human donor with ulcerative colitis or Crohn's disease, or a healthy co-twin of an affected twin (not recorded which).

The CDR3 loop is CASSVGAGSRSNQPQHF. The genes are TRBV2 and TRBJ1-5; TCRdb reports TRBD1, a call that lacks DNA to check it against. The CDR3 consists of 17 residues. Germline loops: CDR1 SNHLY, CDR2 FYNNEI.